Below, 12 T cell receptor beta chains from the same sample are listed, as sequenced in a study of blood T cell repertoires in COVID-19. Libraries were prepared by immunoSEQ multiplex PCR; TCRdb keeps only in-frame clonotypes and omits some of them. The table lists more than 95,000 clones, more than 70% of them singletons. Sequencing input: peripheral blood. The receptor set was obtained from an older woman with acute or convalescent COVID-19.

The chain couples TRBV11-2 to TRBJ1-2; TRBD1 aligns across 11 bases. Germline-derived CDR1 and CDR2 are SGHAT and FQNNGV. The CDR3 sequence is 17 residues long. With 5 bases clipped from V and 4 bases from J, the junction kept 12 bases outside the gene matches. The CDR3 sequence is CASSPLSGTGGAYGYTF. DNA of the CDR3: TGTGCCAGCAGCCCATTAAGTGGGACAGGGGGTGCCTATGGCTACACCTTC.

Points on this clone: This sample also contains other DNA sequences that code for the same CDR3. The V call is TRBV2, the J call TRBJ1-4; TRBD1 matches at 8 bases. The junction had 7 bases not matched to a gene; V was cut back by 6 bases and J by 7 bases. The CDR3 contains 14 residues. The germline V gene encodes CDR1 SNHLY and CDR2 FYNNEI. The CDR3 loop is CASRDRVGSEKLFF. DNA of the CDR3: TGTGCCAGCAGGGACAGGGTCGGGAGTGAAAAACTGTTTTTT.

This clone showed up just once. This chain joins TRBV29-1 and TRBJ2-7; 8 positions match TRBD1. The CDR3 length is 13 residues. J was trimmed by 7 bases and V by 8 bases; bases with no gene match: 13. Looked up from germline, CDR1 is SQVTM and CDR2 is ANQGSEA. Here the CDR3 reads CSSGGTGSNEQYV. The CDR3 coding sequence is TGCAGCTCAGGTGGGACAGGCTCTAATGAGCAGTACGTC.

The chain recombines TRBV5-1 with TRBJ1-1; no clear D. The CDR3 runs 16 residues. Between the trimmed V and J ends, which lost 4 bases and 0 bases, there was a span of 16 bases. Per the germline V gene, CDR1 is SGHRS and CDR2 is YFSETQ. The CDR3 nucleotides read TGCGCCAGCAGCCGTACCGGGATTGGGATGAACACTGAAGCTTTCTTT. Encoded protein: CASSRTGIGMNTEAFF. The full variable domain, in which reference TRBV5-1 and TRBJ1-1 provide the parts outside the CDR3, is KAGVTQTPRYLIKTRGQQVTLSCSPISGHRSVSWYQQTPGQGLQFLFEYFSETQRNKGNFPGRFSGRQFSNSRSEMNVSTLELGDSALYLCASSRTGIGMNTEAFFGQGTRLTVV.

This sequence joins TRBV6-5 and TRBJ1-1; tentatively, D is TRBD1 (6 bases). V shed 0 bases and J shed 5 bases, with 10 bases lying between them. Germline V CDR1 and CDR2: MNHEY, SVGAGI. This CDR3 contains 14 residues. CDR3 in DNA: TGTGCCAGCAGTTACTCGAGGGGGTTTACTGAAGCTTTCTTT. Protein sequence: CASSYSRGFTEAFF.

V usage is TRBV28 and J usage is TRBJ2-7; 9 nucleotides line up with TRBD1. V lost 6 bases and J lost 12; bases outside the gene matches: 6. Per germline, CDR1 MDHEN and CDR2 SYDVKM. The CDR3 loop spans 11 amino acids. The CDR3 DNA follows: TGTGCCAGCAGCACAGACAGGGGGTGGTACTTC. Protein sequence: CASSTDRGWYF.

The chain carries TRBV30 and TRBJ1-2; 9 bases fit TRBD1. Looked up from germline, CDR1 is GTSNPN and CDR2 is SVGIG (reference sequence). V lost 5 bases to trimming and J lost 0 bases; unmatched junction nucleotides: 4. This CDR3 is 14 amino acids long. CDR3 sequence reads: CAWGGQGPNYGYTF. The CDR3 bases are TGTGCCTGGGGCGGACAGGGGCCTAACTATGGCTACACCTTC.

In this sample, this clone turned up once. The chain combines TRBV20-1 with TRBJ1-1; unclear D gene. The CDR3 loop spans 13 amino acids. CDR1 and CDR2 (germline): DFQATT, SNEGSKA (reference sequence). Deletions cut 3 bases from V and 0 bases from J, with 8 bases between. CDR3 nucleotides: TGCAGTGCTAGTGTTAACATGAACACTGAAGCTTTCTTT. Protein product: CSASVNMNTEAFF.

The chain links TRBV9 to TRBJ2-7; D is possibly TRBD2 (5 bases). The CDR3 runs 15 residues. V was clipped by 0 bases and J by 2 bases, with 12 bases between them. Germline-derived CDR1 and CDR2 are SGDLS and YYNGEE. CDR3 residues: CASSVGLAETYEQYF. In DNA, the CDR3 is TGTGCCAGCAGCGTAGGGCTAGCCGAAACCTACGAGCAGTACTTC.

The rearrangement links TRBV29-1 to TRBJ1-6, with 9 bases aligning to TRBD1. The CDR3 covers 13 residues. From germline, CDR1 is SQVTM and CDR2 ANQGSEA. Trimming cost V 6 bases and J 8 bases; bases outside gene matches: 5. The CDR3 is CSVGDRVYSPLHF. CDR3 DNA sequence: TGCAGCGTGGGGGACAGGGTTTATTCACCCCTCCACTTT.

This chain links TRBV29-1 with TRBJ2-3; D possibly corresponds to TRBD2 (5 bases). V lost 6 bases and J 5 bases, leaving 15 bases between the germline ends. Germline CDR1 and CDR2: SQVTM and ANQGSEA. The CDR3 consists of 13 residues. The CDR3 region is CSVPWTRQDTQYF. CDR3 nucleotides: TGCAGCGTCCCCTGGACTCGCCAAGATACGCAGTATTTT.

The CDR3 protein is CAWQTGGGNGYTF. The CDR3 DNA sequence: TGTGCCTGGCAGACAGGGGGCGGGAATGGCTACACCTTC. The V gene is TRBV30, the J gene TRBJ1-2, with 10 bases identical to TRBD1. The CDR3 is 13 amino acids. After removal of 5 bases from V and 6 bases from J, the junction contained 6 bases not matched to a gene. Germline CDR1 is GTSNPN and CDR2 is SVGIG (reference sequence).